This entry is about one TCR beta chain. The data were taken from a study of T cell responses to AZD1222 COVID-19 vaccine. Measured with immunoSEQ multiplex PCR; TCRdb has only the in-frame clones, and not every one. Of 110,000 or so clones listed, just over 85% were seen once; the top ten hold 15% to 20%. This CDR3 is built from 17 residues. Germline V CDR1 and CDR2: LGHNA, YNFKEQ. V gave up 0 bases and J gave up 2 bases; unmatched junction bases: 7. Second-dose groups at about 4 or about 12 weeks were pooled. Specimen: peripheral blood, collected 28 days after the second AZD1222 dose. The clonotype originates from an adult who received the AZD1222 COVID-19 vaccine. The gene calls are TRBV4-2 and TRBJ1-1, with TRBD1 matching 9 bases. The CDR3 DNA reads TGTGCCAGCAGCCAAGATGGAACTACAGGGGGCAACACTGAAGCTTTCTTT. Its translation is CASSQDGTTGGNTEAFF.